This T cell receptor (beta chain) was identified in a study of human T cells and chemical hapten exposure. Study conclusions and caveats: TCRs exceeding a frequency of 1 in 1000 stayed unchanged under DPC sensitization.

By proportion, this clonotype is medium-sized. The antigen is not known. TCRdb re-derived calls from the RACE reads in MiXCR, one entry per CDR3 protein. Altogether roughly 80,000 distinct CDR3 sequences are present, 7% to 9.5% being singletons, with the ten largest covering less than 2%. Sample time point: healthy volunteer bleed at 6 weeks. Total RNA was extracted from unfractionated whole blood. Trimming left V 1 base short and J 6 bases short, with 15 bases between. CDR3 length: 15 amino acids. Sequencing input: whole blood. The chain recombines TRBV12-3 or TRBV12-4 with TRBJ1-1; no clear D. The clonotype comes from a female donor in good health. Some clones in this sample may be carry-over from other donors' samples. CDR3 region: CASSLGAARGAEAFF. The CDR3 DNA is TGTGCCAGCAGTTTAGGGGCAGCTCGGGGTGCTGAAGCTTTCTTT.